A single sample gave rise to the 13 T cell receptor beta chains below, sequenced in a study of identical twins. TCRdb reanalysed the 5' RACE reads using MiXCR and keeps one entry per CDR3 protein. The data hold hundreds of thousands of distinct CDR3 sequences, with 7.1% observed a single time. This sample was also put to use in a study of yellow fever vaccine responses in identical twins.

Specimen: PBMCs. These TCRs come from a woman aged 18-30 years in good health.

This clonotype has just a few counts. The chain joins TRBV5-1 to TRBJ1-1; D remains ambiguous. V was cut by 4 bases and J by 1 base, with 14 bases left in between. The CDR3 is 15 amino acids. Germline-derived CDR1 and CDR2 are SGHRS and YFSETQ. The CDR3 sequence is CASSIPGLENTEAFF. DNA of the CDR3: TGCGCCAGCAGCATCCCGGGCCTGGAGAACACTGAAGCTTTCTTT. Filled out from reference TRBV5-1 and TRBJ1-1, the complete variable domain reads KAGVTQTPRYLIKTRGQQVTLSCSPISGHRSVSWYQQTPGQGLQFLFEYFSETQRNKGNFPGRFSGRQFSNSRSEMNVSTLELGDSALYLCASSIPGLENTEAFFGQGTRLTVV.

The rearrangement joins TRBV6-1 to TRBJ2-2, with 7 bases that match TRBD2. Germline V gives CDR1 MNHNS, CDR2 SASEGT. V gave up 6 bases and J gave up 0 bases; unmatched junction bases: 7. The CDR3 totals 16 residues. This chain's CDR3 is CASSLQLATNTGELFF. The CDR3 DNA follows: TGTGCCAGCAGCCTCCAACTAGCGACGAACACCGGGGAGCTGTTTTTT.

This chain links TRBV7-2 with TRBJ2-3; no firm D call. Trimming shortened V by 0 bases and J by 2 bases, and 12 bases separated the two germline ends. The CDR3 loop spans 16 amino acids. The germline gives CDR1 SGHTA, CDR2 FQGNSA. This CDR3 is CASSLASATTTDTQYF. CDR3 nucleotide sequence: TGTGCCAGCAGCTTAGCTTCGGCGACAACCACAGATACGCAGTATTTT. Supplemented by reference TRBV7-2 and TRBJ2-3, the full variable domain reads GAGVSQSPSNKVTEKGKDVELRCDPISGHTALYWYRQSLGQGLEFLIYFQGNSAPDKSGLPSDRFSAERTGGSVSTLTIQRTQQEDSAVYLCASSLASATTTDTQYFGPGTRLTVL.

This clonotype was detected only a few times. V gene TRBV5-1 combines with J gene TRBJ2-5; 9 nucleotides match TRBD2. The CDR3 consists of 15 residues. The germline CDR1 and CDR2 sequences are SGHRS and YFSETQ. Trimming cost V 1 base and J 4 bases; bases outside gene matches: 5. CDR3 sequence: CASSLPGGRGETQYF. In nucleotides, the CDR3 is TGCGCCAGCAGCTTGCCTGGCGGGAGGGGAGAGACCCAGTACTTC.

The chain is built from TRBV7-6 and TRBJ2-7; D could derive from TRBD1 or TRBD2 (6 bases each). V was cut by 6 bases and J by 2 bases, with 17 bases left in between. The CDR3 spans 15 residues. CDR1 and CDR2 (germline): SGHVS, FNYEAQ. The CDR3 coding sequence is TGTGCCAGCAGTCCTACTCGGGGGCATGCCTACGAGCAGTACTTC. It encodes CASSPTRGHAYEQYF.

This clonotype was seen a handful of times. This chain links TRBV10-3 with TRBJ2-7, with 8 bases identical to TRBD2. V was pared by 1 base and J by 5 bases, with 7 bases of the junction left unmatched. Per the germline V gene, CDR1 is ENHRY and CDR2 is SYGVKD. CDR3 length: 15 residues. The CDR3 DNA sequence: TGTGCCATCAGTGAGTACCAAGCGGGGGTTAACGAGCAGTACGTC. Translating gives CAISEYQAGVNEQYV.

This clonotype was seen repeatedly, ten times or more. This rearrangement joins TRBV5-6 to TRBJ2-3; D call uncertain. CDR1 and CDR2 from the germline V gene are SGHDT and YYEEEE. V lost 3 bases to trimming and J lost 0 bases, with 5 bases between them. This CDR3 region has 13 residues. The CDR3 sequence is CASSYTSTDTQYF. CDR3 bases: TGTGCCAGCAGCTACACTAGCACAGATACGCAGTATTTT.

The chain combines TRBV6-5 with TRBJ1-2, with 7 bases lining up with TRBD1. V lost 2 bases and J lost 2; bases outside the gene matches: 8. Germline V gene lookup returns CDR1 MNHEY and CDR2 SVGAGI. The CDR3 is 16 residues long. CDR3 in DNA: TGTGCCAGCAGTTACGACCAGGGGGTAGCCAACTATGGCTACACCTTC. This gives the protein CASSYDQGVANYGYTF.

This clonotype has a handful of counts. The chain carries TRBV6-5 and TRBJ2-1; 10 bases are shared with TRBD2. This CDR3 is built from 17 residues. J lost 7 bases, V lost 0 bases, and 9 bases had no gene match. Germline values: CDR1 MNHEY, CDR2 SVGAGI. The CDR3 DNA sequence: TGTGCCAGCAGTTACTCCGGAAGCGGGGGGGCTTTTAATGAGCAGTTCTTC. Protein: CASSYSGSGGAFNEQFF.

The chain joins TRBV10-2 to TRBJ2-1; 9 bases are a match to TRBD1. The V gene end was trimmed by 3 bases and the J gene end by 8 bases; junction bases not matched to a gene: 8. This CDR3 contains 15 residues. The germline V gene encodes CDR1 WSHSY and CDR2 SAAADI. CDR3 amino acids: CASSDERDREDEQFF. The CDR3, as DNA: TGCGCCAGCAGTGATGAGCGGGACAGGGAGGATGAGCAGTTCTTC.

Only a few counts were recorded for this clonotype. At one end, the junction sequence differs from germline, possibly due to a read error. The rearrangement joins TRBV7-2 to TRBJ1-2; D might be TRBD1 (5 bases). The V gene's germline CDR1 is SGHTA and CDR2 FQGNSA. The CDR3 has 14 amino acids. The CDR3 DNA reads as TGTGCCAGCAACTTACCGACAGCTAACTATGGCTACACCTTC. It codes for CASNLPTANYGYTF.

The chain carries TRBV12-3 or TRBV12-4 and TRBJ2-1; the D is unclear. Trimming cost V 6 bases and J 11 bases, with 11 bases left between them. This CDR3 spans 11 amino acids. CDR3 region: CASRGITQQFF. The CDR3 DNA sequence: TGTGCCAGCAGAGGTATAACCCAGCAGTTCTTC.

The gene calls are TRBV7-8 and TRBJ2-3; 14 nucleotides align to TRBD2. Trimming at V came to 0 bases and at J to 2 bases, leaving 4 bases not matched to a gene. The CDR3 totals 18 residues. Germline CDR1 SGHVS, CDR2 FQNEAQ. DNA for the CDR3: TGTGCCAGCAGCTTAGCTGGGACTAGCGGGAGTCACACAGATACGCAGTATTTT. Amino acid sequence: CASSLAGTSGSHTDTQYF.